Detailed here is one TCR delta chain. This may stem from a read error, because a much larger clone lies one nucleotide away. TCRdb re-called the RT-PCR reads via CATT. The top ten clones hold around 62% of a sample with 900 to 1,300 delta-chain clones, over 2.5% of them seen once. The sample comes from a study of gamma-delta T cells after stem cell transplantation. Material for sequencing was gamma-delta T cells. The clonotype originates from a human donor. It is not recorded whose cells these are; they may come from a transplant donor.

This CDR3 is CACASFSPSGVYTDKLTF. CDR3 in DNA: TGTGCCTGTGCCTCCTTCTCACCCTCCGGGGTCTACACCGATAAACTCACCTTT. The chain uses TRDV3 and TRDJ1, with D perhaps matching TRDD2 (5 bases). The CDR3 contains 18 residues. The germline CDR1 and CDR2 sequences are TVYSNPD and GDNSRS (reference sequence).